This T cell receptor (beta chain) was observed in a study of T cell responses to AZD1222 COVID-19 vaccine. Clones were read by immunoSEQ multiplex PCR, and TCRdb kept only the in-frame ones, dropping some. The sample lists more than 80,000 clones; roughly 88% were seen once. The CDR3 has 14 residues. The germline V and J ends were trimmed by 3 bases and 0 bases, with 8 bases remaining between them. Germline-derived CDR1 and CDR2 are LNHDA and SQIVND (reference sequence). Study results and limitations: CD4 TCRs covered the whole spike, strongest at regions 160-218 and 743-854.

In regard to this clone: Antigen: not known.

The chain recombines TRBV19 with TRBJ1-1; D ambiguous. The source was peripheral blood, collected 28 days after the second AZD1222 dose. This sequence was found in an adult who received the AZD1222 COVID-19 vaccine. CDR3 region: CASSMGIMNTEAFF. DNA of the CDR3: TGTGCCAGTAGTATGGGAATCATGAACACTGAAGCTTTCTTT. Combining the CDR3 with reference TRBV19 and TRBJ1-1 gives the whole variable domain DGGITQSPKYLFRKEGQNVTLSCEQNLNHDAMYWYRQDPGQGLRLIYYSQIVNDFQKGDIAEGYSVSREKKESFPLTVTSAQKNPTAFYLCASSMGIMNTEAFFGQGTRLTVV.